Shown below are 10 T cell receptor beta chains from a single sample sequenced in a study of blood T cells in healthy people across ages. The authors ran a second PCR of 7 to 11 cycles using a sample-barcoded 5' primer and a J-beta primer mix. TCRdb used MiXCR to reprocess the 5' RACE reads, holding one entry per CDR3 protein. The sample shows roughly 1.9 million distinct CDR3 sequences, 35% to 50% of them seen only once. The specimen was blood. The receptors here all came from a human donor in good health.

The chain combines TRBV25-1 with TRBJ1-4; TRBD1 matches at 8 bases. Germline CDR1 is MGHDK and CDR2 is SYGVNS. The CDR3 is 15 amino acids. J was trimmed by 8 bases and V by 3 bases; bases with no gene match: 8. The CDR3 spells CASSDSDRGREKLFF. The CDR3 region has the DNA TGTGCCAGCAGTGACAGCGACAGGGGAAGGGAAAAACTGTTTTTT.

CDR3: CASSGTGALNQPQHF. The CDR3 coding sequence is TGCGCCAGCAGTGGGACAGGGGCCCTCAATCAGCCCCAGCATTTT. The chain combines TRBV10-2 with TRBJ1-5, with 9 bases that match TRBD1. Germline V gene sequence: CDR1 WSHSY, CDR2 SAAADI. The CDR3 loop spans 15 amino acids. V was pared by 4 bases and J by 3 bases, with 4 bases of the junction left unmatched.

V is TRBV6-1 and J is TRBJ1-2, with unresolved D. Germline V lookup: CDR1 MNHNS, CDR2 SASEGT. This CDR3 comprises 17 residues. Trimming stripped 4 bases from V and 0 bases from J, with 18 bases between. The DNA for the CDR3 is TGTGCCAGCAGTGTCCGTTTTTGGTACGGGGCTAACTATGGCTACACCTTC. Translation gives CASSVRFWYGANYGYTF.

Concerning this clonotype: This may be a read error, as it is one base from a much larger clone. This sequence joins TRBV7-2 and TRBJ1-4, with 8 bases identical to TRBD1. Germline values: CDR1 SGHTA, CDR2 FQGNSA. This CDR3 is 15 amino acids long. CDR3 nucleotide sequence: TGTGCCAGCAGCGTAGCGCGGTCAGGGGGCGAAAAACTGTTTTTT. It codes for CASSVARSGGEKLFF.

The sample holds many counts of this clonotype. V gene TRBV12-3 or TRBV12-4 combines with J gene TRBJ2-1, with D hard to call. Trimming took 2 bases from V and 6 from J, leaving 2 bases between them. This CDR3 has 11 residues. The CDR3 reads CASSLFNEQFF. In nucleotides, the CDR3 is TGTGCCAGCAGTTTATTCAATGAGCAGTTCTTC.

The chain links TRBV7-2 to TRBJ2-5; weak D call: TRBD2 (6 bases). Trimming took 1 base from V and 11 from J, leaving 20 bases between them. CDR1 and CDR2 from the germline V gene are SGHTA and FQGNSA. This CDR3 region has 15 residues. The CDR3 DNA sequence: TGTGCCAGCAGCTTAGTGGCGGGGAGGAACAATGAGCAGTACTTC. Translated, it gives CASSLVAGRNNEQYF.

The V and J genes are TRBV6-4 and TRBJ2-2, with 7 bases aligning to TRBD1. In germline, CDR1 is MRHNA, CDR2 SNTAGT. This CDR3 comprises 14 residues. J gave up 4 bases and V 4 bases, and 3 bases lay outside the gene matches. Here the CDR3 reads CASSGGQSTGELFF. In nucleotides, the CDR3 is TGTGCCAGCAGTGGGGGACAGAGCACCGGGGAGCTGTTTTTT.

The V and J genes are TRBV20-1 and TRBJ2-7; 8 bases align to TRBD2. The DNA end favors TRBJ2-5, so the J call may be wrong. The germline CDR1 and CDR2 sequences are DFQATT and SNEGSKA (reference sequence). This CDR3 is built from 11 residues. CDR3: CTTGLEETQYF. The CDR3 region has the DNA TGCACAACGGGACTAGAAGAGACCCAGTACTTC.

The CDR3 bases are TGTGCCAGCAGTCTCAGGGGGCCGGCCCTCTATGGCTACACCTTC. Encoded protein: CASSLRGPALYGYTF. The chain recombines TRBV27 with TRBJ1-2, with 8 bases matching TRBD1. CDR3 length equals 15 residues. The ends lost 5 bases at V and 4 bases at J; junction bases unmatched: 9. CDR1 is MNHEY, CDR2 SMNVEV, per germline (reference sequence).

CDR3 sequence reads: CASSEGDSPQETQYF. For the CDR3, the DNA is TGTGCCAGCAGTGAAGGGGACTCCCCCCAAGAGACCCAGTACTTC. This chain joins TRBV2 and TRBJ2-5, with D maybe TRBD2 (6 bases). Germline values: CDR1 SNHLY, CDR2 FYNNEI. This CDR3 has 15 residues. The ends were cut back, 1 base at V and 1 base at J, with 10 bases in the middle.